This TCR beta chain was sequenced during a study of cytomegalovirus exposure and HLA in healthy donors. About the research overall: The Caucasian-associated ancestry cluster contained 75% to 85% of the 300 to 400 genotyped donors. Study results and caveats: Later on, analysis showed that most CMV-associated TCR beta chains appeared to be HLA-restricted.

For this clone: Its antigen is not known.

A multiplex PCR was run with 60 Vbeta primers and 13 Jbeta primers. The repertoire was sequenced with immunoSEQ multiplex PCR; TCRdb's copy has only in-frame clones and lacks some. The sample consists of 120,000 or so clones, 80% of them appearing once. Trimming cost V 7 bases and J 7 bases, with 16 bases left between them. Per the germline V gene, CDR1 is SGHAT and CDR2 is FQNNGV. The CDR3 totals 14 residues. This TCR was recovered from a man between 25 and 39 years old in good health and CMV-seropositive. The chain combines TRBV11-2 with TRBJ1-4; a weak D match, TRBD1 (6 bases). Material for sequencing was PBMCs. CDR3 loop: CASNPTGPGEKLFF. The CDR3, as DNA: TGTGCCAGCAACCCAACAGGGCCGGGTGAAAAACTGTTTTTT.